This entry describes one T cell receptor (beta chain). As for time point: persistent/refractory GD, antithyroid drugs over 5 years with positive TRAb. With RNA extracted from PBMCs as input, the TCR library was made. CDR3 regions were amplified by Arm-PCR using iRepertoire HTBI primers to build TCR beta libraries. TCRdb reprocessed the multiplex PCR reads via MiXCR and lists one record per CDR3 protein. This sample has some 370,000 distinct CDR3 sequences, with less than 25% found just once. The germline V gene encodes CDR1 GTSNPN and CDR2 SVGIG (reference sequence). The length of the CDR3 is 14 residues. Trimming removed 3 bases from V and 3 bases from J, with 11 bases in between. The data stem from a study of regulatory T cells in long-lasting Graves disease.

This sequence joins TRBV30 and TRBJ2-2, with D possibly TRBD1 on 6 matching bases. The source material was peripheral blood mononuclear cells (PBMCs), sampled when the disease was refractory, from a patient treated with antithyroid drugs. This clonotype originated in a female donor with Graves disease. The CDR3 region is CAWSLGADTGELFF. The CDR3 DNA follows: TGTGCCTGGAGCCTGGGGGCGGACACCGGGGAGCTGTTTTTT. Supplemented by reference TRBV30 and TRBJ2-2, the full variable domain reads SQTIHQWPATLVQPVGSPLSLECTVEGTSNPNLYWYRQAAGRGLQLLFYSVGIGQISSEVPQNLSASRPQDRQFILSSKKLLLSDSGFYLCAWSLGADTGELFFGEGSRLTVL.